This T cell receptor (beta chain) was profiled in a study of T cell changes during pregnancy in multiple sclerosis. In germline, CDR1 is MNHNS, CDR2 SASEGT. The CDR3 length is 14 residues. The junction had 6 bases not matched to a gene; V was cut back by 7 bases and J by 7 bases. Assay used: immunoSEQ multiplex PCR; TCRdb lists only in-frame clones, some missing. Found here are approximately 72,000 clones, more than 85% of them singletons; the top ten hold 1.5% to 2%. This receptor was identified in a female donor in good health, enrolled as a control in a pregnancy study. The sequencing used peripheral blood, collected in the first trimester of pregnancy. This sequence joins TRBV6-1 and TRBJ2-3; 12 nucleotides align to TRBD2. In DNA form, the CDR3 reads TGTGCCAGCACTCCGACTAGCGGGAGTTATACGCAGTATTTT. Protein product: CASTPTSGSYTQYF.